This TCR beta chain is drawn from a study of OX40 agonist ivuxolimab in advanced cancers. Study as a whole: Of the participants, approximately 40% had some prior anti-PD-1, anti-PD-L1 or anti-CTLA-4 therapy, which was allowed. The study reported partial responses in three patients: one hepatocellular carcinoma, two cutaneous melanoma. Study-wide points: Among the nonresponders, some also had low normalized T-cell clonal expansion. CD8+ T cells averaged more expanded clones than CD4+.

Sequencing used immunoSEQ multiplex PCR; TCRdb keeps in-frame clones, though not all of them. The profile covers some 45,000 clones, with roughly 90% appearing a single time and about 19% taken by the ten largest. With regard to this clone: Its antigen remains unknown.

V was clipped by 7 bases and J by 4 bases; unmatched bases: 11. Germline V gene data show CDR1 as SGHNT and CDR2 as YENEEA. There are 15 residues in the CDR3. The receptor was derived from an adult with an advanced solid tumor such as melanoma, head and neck, liver or kidney cancer. Sequenced here: CD4+ or CD8+ T cells sorted from blood, sampled in a trial of the OX40 agonist ivuxolimab. The rearrangement uses TRBV11-3 and TRBJ2-7; TRBD1 aligns across 9 bases. CDR3 sequence (DNA): TGTGCCAGCAACACCCGACAGGGGGAGCCATACGAGCAGTACTTC. It encodes CASNTRQGEPYEQYF.